The text below deals with one T cell receptor (beta chain). The data were obtained in a study of shared clonotypes between healthy human individuals. Generated by immunoSEQ multiplex PCR, the TCRdb table keeps only in-frame clones and is missing some. Of around 200,000 clones detected, 66% appear once; the ten largest clones hold more than 9%. Naive CD4+ cells were CD45RA-selected; the remaining cells were memory. Germline CDR1 is SGHRS and CDR2 is YFSETQ. This CDR3 spans 12 amino acids. V was cut by 5 bases and J by 5 bases, with 7 bases left in between. The rearrangement uses TRBV5-1 and TRBJ1-4; D not certain. The sample consisted of memory CD4+ T cells sorted from blood. Described subset: CD45RA-negative fraction. The sequence derives from a man aged 30 to 39 in good health. In DNA, the CDR3 is TGCGCCAGCAGGTGGCAGAATGAAAAACTGTTTTTT. Encoded protein: CASRWQNEKLFF.